This TCR beta chain was captured by sequencing in a study of T-cell memory formation after mild COVID-19. Study-wide results and limits: CD4/CD8 balance held among clones contracting day 15 to 85, and later expanders leaned CD4+. Among clones peaking at day 37 in the second wave, SARS-CoV-2 specificity remained unconfirmed.

In regard to this clonotype: As yet, its antigen is unknown.

CDR1 KGHDR and CDR2 SFDVKD come from the germline V gene. The CDR3 has 16 residues. V lost 3 bases to trimming and J lost 0 bases, with 12 bases between them. TCRdb called the 5' RACE reads again in MiXCR, with one record for every CDR3 protein. The table has about 540,000 distinct CDR3 sequences, roughly 20% seen once. The gene calls are TRBV24-1 and TRBJ2-3; no reliable D call. The specimen was PBMCs or a T cell subset sorted from them (not recorded which). The source of this sequence is an adult woman who had mild COVID-19 (a few samples of this study predate the infection). Cell type and time point are not known. DNA of the CDR3: TGTGCCACCAGTGATCCGGGTATTACTAGCACAGATACGCAGTATTTT. Translating it yields CATSDPGITSTDTQYF.